Listed here are 23 T cell receptor beta chains from one sample, sequenced in a study of shared T cell receptors in the human thymus. Some clones are missing from TCRdb's copy, which holds only in-frame ones; the method was immunoSEQ multiplex PCR. The sample gives some 760,000 clones, over 75% of which show up once; 0.0095% to 0.013% is in the top ten. The same specimen was also included in a second study, on human thymus T cells.

The source material was thymocytes. The source of these receptors is a girl under three years old with a congenital heart defect.

The rearrangement links TRBV29-1 to TRBJ1-2, with unresolved D. The V end was cut by 4 bases, the J end by 4 bases, with 34 bases between. Looked up from germline, CDR1 is SQVTM and CDR2 is ANQGSEA. The CDR3 runs 20 residues. DNA for the CDR3: TGCAGCGTTGTTCCCTCCGCGGGTCGGCACGGCCATAAGAGGGCCTATGGCTACACCTTC. Translation: CSVVPSAGRHGHKRAYGYTF.

DNA for the CDR3: TGTGCCAGCAGCTTGGGGGACAGATCCTACGAGCAGTACTTC. Translated: CASSLGDRSYEQYF. The J gene is TRBJ2-7, the V gene TRBV5-8; TRBD1 agrees at 7 bases. The trim removed 0 bases at V and 1 base at J, leaving 1 base unmatched. CDR1 and CDR2 (germline): SGHTS, YDEGEE. The CDR3 totals 14 residues.

This clone was seen just once. The genes are TRBV7-6 and TRBJ2-5, with TRBD1 matching over 9 bases. Germline CDR1 SGHVS, CDR2 FNYEAQ. V shed 1 base and J 4 bases; nucleotides not matched to a gene: 4. The CDR3 totals 15 residues. The CDR3 DNA sequence: TGTGCCAGCAGCTTAGGGGACAGGGAGGCAGAGACCCAGTACTTC. Protein product: CASSLGDREAETQYF.

The gene calls are TRBV15 and TRBJ1-2; no clear D. V dropped 0 bases and J dropped 8 bases, with 16 bases sitting between them. The V gene's germline CDR1 is LNHNV and CDR2 YYDKDF (reference sequence). The CDR3 totals 15 residues. CDR3 sequence: CATSREERVVDGYTF. In nucleotides, the CDR3 is TGTGCCACCAGCAGAGAGGAGCGGGTGGTGGACGGCTACACCTTC.

The chain couples TRBV4-1 to TRBJ1-6; tentative D call: TRBD1 (6 bases). Germline assignment: CDR1 MGHRA and CDR2 YSYEKL. CDR3 size: 16 residues. Trimming removed 0 bases from V and 8 bases from J, with 14 bases in between. The CDR3 DNA follows: TGCGCCAGCAGCCAAGATATGCAGGGGAGCGATTCACCCCTCCACTTT. Amino acids: CASSQDMQGSDSPLHF.

The V gene is TRBV19, the J gene TRBJ1-5; D is unclear. The CDR3 is 16 amino acids. Germline CDR1 reads LNHDA; CDR2 reads SQIVND (reference sequence). V was pared by 7 bases and J by 0 bases, with 16 bases between. The DNA of the CDR3 is TGTGCCAGTACGGGAATTTACCGATATAGCAATCAGCCCCAGCATTTT. It codes for CASTGIYRYSNQPQHF.

The J gene is TRBJ1-4, the V gene TRBV5-6, with 12 bases identical to TRBD1. CDR1 SGHDT and CDR2 YYEEEE come from the germline V gene. The CDR3 runs to 17 residues. After removal of 2 bases from V and 6 bases from J, the junction contained 8 bases not matched to a gene. The CDR3 nucleotides read TGTGCCAGCAGCTTAATGACCGGGACAGGGGGCTATGAAAAACTGTTTTTT. Its protein product is CASSLMTGTGGYEKLFF.

The chain employs TRBV4-1 and TRBJ1-2, with D possibly TRBD1 on 5 matching bases. This CDR3 contains 14 residues. Trimming stripped 0 bases from V and 8 bases from J, with 13 bases between. Germline CDR1 MGHRA, CDR2 YSYEKL. In nucleotides, the CDR3 is TGCGCCAGCAGCCAAGACAGGGAACAGTCAGGCTACACCTTC. It translates to CASSQDREQSGYTF.

This sequence joins TRBV19 and TRBJ1-5; 11 bases are shared with TRBD1. Germline CDR1 LNHDA, CDR2 SQIVND (reference sequence). The CDR3 sequence is 16 residues long. The junction had 10 bases not matched to a gene; V was cut back by 5 bases and J by 7 bases. CDR3 sequence (DNA): TGTGCCAGTAGTTGGGGACAGGGGGATCGACGGCAGCCCCAGCATTTT. As protein: CASSWGQGDRRQPQHF.

The sample holds one count of this clone. The chain couples TRBV11-2 to TRBJ1-2, with D maybe TRBD1 (5 bases). The CDR3 is 14 residues long. The ends were cut back, 5 bases at V and 6 bases at J, with 16 bases in the middle. Looked up from germline, CDR1 is SGHAT and CDR2 is FQNNGV. The DNA of the CDR3 is TGTGCCAGCAGCCCCGGCGGGGGGGAAGATGGCTACACCTTC. Translation gives CASSPGGGEDGYTF. Based on the CDR3 plus reference TRBV11-2 and TRBJ1-2, the full variable domain is EAGVAQSPRYKIIEKRQSVAFWCNPISGHATLYWYQQILGQGPKLLIQFQNNGVVDDSQLPKDRFSAERLKGVDSTLKIQPAKLEDSAVYLCASSPGGGEDGYTFGSGTRLTVV.

The chain uses TRBV27 and TRBJ2-4; no clear D gene. The V gene's germline CDR1 is MNHEY and CDR2 SMNVEV (reference sequence). The CDR3 is 11 residues long. Trimming shortened V by 6 bases and J by 5 bases, and 5 bases separated the two germline ends. The CDR3 here is CASRAENIQYF. CDR3 sequence (DNA): TGTGCCAGCAGGGCGGAAAACATTCAGTACTTC.

Details on this clone: Germline is not matched at one junction end, which may reflect a read error. This chain links TRBV6-1 with TRBJ2-6, with 7 bases lining up with TRBD1. CDR1 and CDR2 (germline): MNHNS, SASEGT. This CDR3 has 15 residues. The CDR3 here is CASNEDRAGANVLTF. Here the CDR3 DNA reads TGTGCCAGCAATGAAGACAGGGCTGGGGCCAACGTCCTGACTTTC.

J is TRBJ1-1 and V is TRBV19; a possible D gene is TRBD1 (6 bases). The CDR3 is made up of 15 amino acids. Looked up from germline, CDR1 is LNHDA and CDR2 is SQIVND (reference sequence). V was shortened by 10 bases and J by 0 bases, with 18 bases between the two germline ends. CDR3 DNA sequence: TGTGCCACCTCGACGGGGGGGGCTGTGAACACTGAAGCTTTCTTT. Translating it yields CATSTGGAVNTEAFF.

This clone was observed a handful of times. This chain joins TRBV5-1 and TRBJ2-1; 12 nucleotides match TRBD2. After removal of 1 base from V and 6 bases from J, the junction contained 2 bases not matched to a gene. Per the germline V gene, CDR1 is SGHRS and CDR2 is YFSETQ. The CDR3 is 15 amino acids. CDR3 sequence reads: CASSLSSGGGNEQFF. CDR3 DNA: TGCGCCAGCAGCTTGTCTAGCGGGGGGGGCAATGAGCAGTTCTTC. The whole variable domain, filled in from reference TRBV5-1 and TRBJ2-1, reads KAGVTQTPRYLIKTRGQQVTLSCSPISGHRSVSWYQQTPGQGLQFLFEYFSETQRNKGNFPGRFSGRQFSNSRSEMNVSTLELGDSALYLCASSLSSGGGNEQFFGPGTRLTVL.

This clone was counted a few times. This rearrangement joins TRBV6-5 to TRBJ1-5; the D gene is possibly TRBD1 (6 bases). V shed 5 bases and J shed 0 bases, with 11 bases lying between them. The CDR3 spans 15 residues. The germline CDR1 and CDR2 sequences are MNHEY and SVGAGI. In DNA, the CDR3 is TGTGCCAGCAGTCCCTGGACAGATAGCAATCAGCCCCAGCATTTT. Translating gives CASSPWTDSNQPQHF.

V gene TRBV15 combines with J gene TRBJ1-5, with 7 bases fitting TRBD1. CDR3 length: 22 amino acids. Germline V CDR1 and CDR2: LNHNV, YYDKDF (reference sequence). Trimming took 0 bases from V and 7 from J; bases not matched to a gene: 27. The CDR3 DNA is TGTGCCACCAGCAGAGATTTGGGAAAGTATCGCGGCAAACAGGGGACAGTGCAGCCCCAGCATTTT. It translates to CATSRDLGKYRGKQGTVQPQHF.

The chain carries TRBV11-2 and TRBJ1-1, with D perhaps matching TRBD1 (6 bases). The V end lost 2 bases, the J end lost 5 bases, and 24 bases lay between the germline ends. CDR3 size: 18 residues. Looked up from germline, CDR1 is SGHAT and CDR2 is FQNNGV. The CDR3 loop reads CASSLHGGGRTRGTEAFF. The CDR3 DNA reads as TGTGCCAGCAGCTTACACGGGGGGGGGCGGACCAGGGGAACTGAAGCTTTCTTT.

This rearrangement joins TRBV5-8 to TRBJ1-3, with D possibly being TRBD1 (6 bases). V was shortened by 4 bases and J by 0 bases, with 11 bases between the two germline ends. Germline assignment: CDR1 SGHTS and CDR2 YDEGEE. The CDR3 runs to 15 residues. The CDR3 DNA reads TGTGCCAGCAGCGCTGACAGGTTCTCTGGAAACACCATATATTTT. Its translation: CASSADRFSGNTIYF.

The V and J genes are TRBV28 and TRBJ1-5; TRBD1 matches 9 bases. The CDR3 sequence is 15 residues long. Germline-derived CDR1 and CDR2 are MDHEN and SYDVKM. V trimming: 6 bases; J trimming: 6 bases; junction bases outside the gene matches: 9. CDR3 protein: CASRMDRGGSQPQHF. The CDR3 DNA sequence: TGTGCCAGCAGAATGGACAGGGGTGGGAGTCAGCCCCAGCATTTT.

The chain recombines TRBV6-5 with TRBJ1-1, with D uncertain. Trimming took 5 bases from V and 7 from J, leaving 14 bases between them. The CDR3 sequence is 13 residues long. CDR1 and CDR2 (germline): MNHEY, SVGAGI. The chain's CDR3 is CASSRRESIEAFF. CDR3 nucleotide sequence: TGTGCCAGCAGTCGCCGGGAGTCCATTGAAGCTTTCTTT.

Comment on this clone: Distinct nucleotide sequences in the sample also encode this CDR3. The chain combines TRBV5-6 with TRBJ1-3, with a weak D call TRBD1 (6 bases). CDR3 length: 16 residues. Germline loops: CDR1 SGHDT, CDR2 YYEEEE. V was pared by 2 bases and J by 0 bases, with 12 bases between. The CDR3 loop reads CASSFGWGHSGNTIYF. The CDR3 coding sequence is TGTGCCAGCAGCTTTGGGTGGGGGCACTCTGGAAACACCATATATTTT.

The J gene is TRBJ2-1, the V gene TRBV6-1, with 7 nucleotides matching TRBD2. CDR3 size: 17 residues. The germline V gene has CDR1 MNHNS and CDR2 SASEGT. The ends lost 1 base at V and 6 bases at J; junction bases unmatched: 12. The CDR3 loop reads CASSEGTTGGVINEQFF. CDR3 DNA: TGTGCCAGCAGTGAAGGTACCACGGGAGGAGTGATCAATGAGCAGTTCTTC.

The chain combines TRBV2 with TRBJ1-5, with 10 nucleotides matching TRBD1. The V and J ends lost 3 bases and 3 bases, in that order; junction bases with no gene match: 8. The CDR3 runs to 17 residues. Germline V lookup: CDR1 SNHLY, CDR2 FYNNEI. This CDR3 is CASSDYGGQGNNQPQHF. CDR3 bases: TGTGCCAGCAGTGACTACGGGGGACAGGGGAACAATCAGCCCCAGCATTTT.